Sequencing of this TCR beta chain was carried out in a study of blood T cell repertoires in COVID-19. Trimming pared 5 bases from V and 2 bases from J, leaving 13 bases between. Germline CDR1 SGHRS, CDR2 YFSETQ. CDR3 length: 14 residues. This clone appeared once. The method was immunoSEQ multiplex PCR; TCRdb's version includes in-frame clones alone and lacks a portion of them. This table holds 160,000 or so clones, around nine tenths found once. Source material: peripheral blood. The sequence was obtained from a woman in her 70s with COVID-19, enrolled during active disease. V and J are TRBV5-1 and TRBJ1-1, with no clear D. The CDR3 nucleotides are TGCGCCAGCAGTCCGGGGTCGGCTAACACTGAAGCTTTCTTT. It is translated as CASSPGSANTEAFF.